The subject of this entry is one TCR beta chain. The antigen is not known. The data belong to a study of cytomegalovirus exposure and HLA in healthy donors. Study conclusions and caveats: The authors considered a cluster of highly shared sequence variants likely to be a sequencing artifact.

The PCR had 60 Vbeta and 13 Jbeta primers. Data came from immunoSEQ multiplex PCR; TCRdb stores just in-frame clones and leaves some out. The sample lists fewer than 150,000 clones, about 80% seen once, with under 4.5% in the top ten. Germline V gives CDR1 MDHEN, CDR2 SYDVKM. The CDR3 consists of 15 residues. Trimming cost V 1 base and J 5 bases; bases outside gene matches: 4. Sequencing was carried out using PBMCs. The V and J genes are TRBV28 and TRBJ1-5, with 8 nucleotides matching TRBD1. This receptor was taken from a young man in good health and CMV-seronegative. The CDR3 DNA reads TGTGCCAGCAGTTTATCCCCAGGGGGCCATCAGCCCCAGCATTTT. Amino acids: CASSLSPGGHQPQHF.